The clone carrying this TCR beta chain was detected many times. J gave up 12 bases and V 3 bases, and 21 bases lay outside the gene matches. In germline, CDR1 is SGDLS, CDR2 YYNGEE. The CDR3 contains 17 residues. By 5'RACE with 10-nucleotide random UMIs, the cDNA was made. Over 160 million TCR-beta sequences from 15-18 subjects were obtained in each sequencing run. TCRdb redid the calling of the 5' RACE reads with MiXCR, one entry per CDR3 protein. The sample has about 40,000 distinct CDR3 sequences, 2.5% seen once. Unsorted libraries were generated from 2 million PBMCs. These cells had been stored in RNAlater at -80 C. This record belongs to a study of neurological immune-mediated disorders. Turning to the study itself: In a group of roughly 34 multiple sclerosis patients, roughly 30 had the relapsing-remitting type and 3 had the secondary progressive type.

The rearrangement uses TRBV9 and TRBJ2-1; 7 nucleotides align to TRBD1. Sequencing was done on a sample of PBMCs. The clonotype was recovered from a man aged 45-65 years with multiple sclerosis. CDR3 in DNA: TGTGCCAGCAGCGCTCAGGACGGGACAGTTCCCTACGGGGCGCAGTTCTTC. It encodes CASSAQDGTVPYGAQFF.